These 4 T cell receptor beta chains share one sample of origin, sequenced in a study of CD8+CD57+ T cells in acquired aplastic anemia (dated by TCRdb to the late 2010s). Expansion of CD8+CD57+ cells had been shown by flow cytometry in the patients chosen for sequencing. The reads were generated on an Illumina HiSeq 2000. Genomic DNA was used as template for profiling of TCR beta VDJ combinations and CDR3 sequences. TCRdb reprocessing: public reads trimmed at Q25 with fastp, clones called with MiXCR, in-frame beta chains kept. Here each entry gathers all rows of one CDR3 protein and keeps the most common genes and DNA. This sample is represented by just over 450,000 distinct CDR3 sequences; around 30% of them were singletons. The ten top clones hold less than 1% of the sample. Sample: sorted CD4+, CD8+, or CD8+CD57+ T cells (not recorded which) from PBMCs. Receptors were obtained from a human donor with aplastic anemia.

The V gene is TRBV10-2, the J gene TRBJ1-6; tentative D call: TRBD1 (5 bases). Trimming took 5 bases from V and 7 from J, leaving 9 bases between them. In germline, CDR1 is WSHSY, CDR2 SAAADI. The length of the CDR3 is 13 residues. CDR3 loop: CASSLQENSPLHF. CDR3 DNA: TGCGCCAGCAGTCTACAGGAGAATTCACCCCTCCACTTT.

The chain is built from TRBV6-1 and TRBJ2-5, with unresolved D. Near its end, the DNA agrees better with TRBJ2-4, so the J call may be wrong. This CDR3 region has 13 residues. In germline, CDR1 is MNHNS, CDR2 SASEGT. CDR3 coding DNA: TGTGCCAGCAGTGGAACCATAATGGACATTCAGTACTTC. Translated, it gives CASSGTIMDIQYF.

Only a few counts were recorded for this clonotype. The rearrangement uses TRBV20-1 and TRBJ2-5; TRBD1 matches 7 bases. Germline V CDR1 and CDR2: DFQATT, SNEGSKA (reference sequence). The CDR3 loop spans 15 amino acids. The V segment lost 5 bases and the J segment 1 base; nucleotides outside the gene matches: 10. The CDR3 bases are TGCAGTGCTTACCGGGGACAGCGAATCCAAGAGACCCAGTACTTC. This encodes CSAYRGQRIQETQYF.

This clonotype was detected many times. The chain employs TRBV9 and TRBJ2-3; the D gene is possibly TRBD1 (6 bases). V was shortened by 0 bases and J by 0 bases, with 11 bases between the two germline ends. Germline CDR1 and CDR2: SGDLS and YYNGEE. The CDR3 has 16 residues. CDR3 coding DNA: TGTGCCAGCAGCGTAGTAGGGGACAAGAGCACAGATACGCAGTATTTT. This sequence encodes CASSVVGDKSTDTQYF.